One and the same sample provided the 25 T cell receptor beta chains below, sequenced in a study of shared clonotypes between healthy human individuals. TCRdb's table, derived via immunoSEQ multiplex PCR, lists solely in-frame clones and lacks some. In the table there are about 1.9 million clones, around 93% of which are singletons. The naive CD8 population came from CD45RO-negative cells selected for CCR7, without terminally differentiated effector memory CD45RA+ cells. Specimen: naive CD8+ T cells from PBMCs. These receptors all stem from a man aged 18 to 29 in good health. Some clones in this sample may be carry-over from other donors' samples.

The CDR3 DNA sequence: TGTGCCAGCAGCTCCCGCCAACGGCGCACAGATACGCAGTATTTT. It is translated as CASSSRQRRTDTQYF. The chain couples TRBV7-8 to TRBJ2-3, with D uncertain. Trimming cost V 4 bases and J 1 base, with 12 bases left between them. The CDR3 totals 15 residues. Germline V gene lookup returns CDR1 SGHVS and CDR2 FQNEAQ.

This chain links TRBV7-9 with TRBJ1-5; D remains ambiguous. The CDR3 has 14 residues. V was pared by 5 bases and J by 0 bases, with 8 bases between. Germline V gene sequence: CDR1 SEHNR, CDR2 FQNEAQ (reference sequence). The CDR3 sequence is CASSRADSNQPQHF. DNA for the CDR3: TGTGCCAGCAGCCGAGCGGATAGCAATCAGCCCCAGCATTTT. Supplemented by reference TRBV7-9 and TRBJ1-5, the full variable domain reads DTGVSQNPRHKITKRGQNVTFRCDPISEHNRLYWYRQTLGQGPEFLTYFQNEAQLEKSRLLSDRFSAERPKGSFSTLEIQRTEQGDSAMYLCASSRADSNQPQHFGDGTRLSIL.

This chain links TRBV7-9 with TRBJ1-1; D is unclear. V was trimmed by 3 bases and J by 0 bases, leaving 20 bases between them. The length of the CDR3 is 18 residues. The germline CDR1 and CDR2 sequences are SEHNR and FQNEAQ (reference sequence). CDR3 sequence (DNA): TGTGCCAGCAGCTTCCCCCCAGTCGTCCGGGAGATGAACACTGAAGCTTTCTTT. Translating it yields CASSFPPVVREMNTEAFF.

The chain couples TRBV28 to TRBJ2-7, with 8 bases matching TRBD1. Germline trimming cut 6 bases from V and 3 bases from J; bases unmatched to any gene: 13. This CDR3 spans 16 amino acids. Germline V gives CDR1 MDHEN, CDR2 SYDVKM. The CDR3 DNA sequence: TGTGCCAGCAGGGGACCTGCGGGACAGGACTTCTACGAGCAGTACTTC. Translated: CASRGPAGQDFYEQYF.

DNA of the CDR3: TGTGCCAGCAGCTTAGACGGGGACGAGCAGTACTTC. Its translation is CASSLDGDEQYF. The V gene is TRBV7-9, the J gene TRBJ2-5; TRBD2 is a possible D gene (5 bases). TRBJ2-7 explains the end of the DNA better; the J call may be wrong. The CDR3 has 12 residues. The V gene's germline CDR1 is SEHNR and CDR2 FQNEAQ (reference sequence).

The chain carries TRBV6-1 and TRBJ2-7; 8 bases align to TRBD2. Germline lookup yields CDR1 MNHNS and CDR2 SASEGT. The CDR3 spans 15 residues. V was pared by 1 base and J by 4 bases, with 6 bases of the junction left unmatched. The CDR3 region has the DNA TGTGCCAGCAGTGAAGGTAGACTAGCGTTTTACGAGCAGTACTTC. This gives the protein CASSEGRLAFYEQYF.

The chain recombines TRBV6-5 with TRBJ1-4, with D uncertain. Trimming pared 0 bases from V and 7 bases from J, leaving 12 bases between. CDR3 length: 15 residues. Germline CDR1 reads MNHEY; CDR2 reads SVGAGI. CDR3 nucleotides: TGTGCCAGCAGTTACTCGATAGGTCCCCGTGAAAAACTGTTTTTT. This codes for CASSYSIGPREKLFF.

This CDR3 reads CASSPSSGYEQYF. In nucleotides, the CDR3 is TGTGCCAGCAGCCCCTCGAGTGGCTACGAGCAGTACTTC. The J gene is TRBJ2-7, the V gene TRBV11-2; D remains unclear. The CDR3 has 13 residues. Germline CDR1 reads SGHAT; CDR2 reads FQNNGV. V was clipped by 5 bases and J by 3 bases, with 11 bases between them. The full variable domain, completed using reference TRBV11-2 and TRBJ2-7, is EAGVAQSPRYKIIEKRQSVAFWCNPISGHATLYWYQQILGQGPKLLIQFQNNGVVDDSQLPKDRFSAERLKGVDSTLKIQPAKLEDSAVYLCASSPSSGYEQYFGPGTRLTVT.

This chain connects TRBV6-6 to TRBJ1-5; TRBD1 agrees at 10 bases. Germline-derived CDR1 and CDR2 are MNHNY and SVGAGI (reference sequence). This CDR3 spans 16 amino acids. The trim removed 2 bases at V and 1 base at J, leaving 2 bases unmatched. CDR3 region: CASSYLGQGSNQPQHF. As DNA, the CDR3 is TGTGCCAGCAGTTACCTGGGACAGGGGAGCAATCAGCCCCAGCATTTT.

V usage is TRBV30 and J usage is TRBJ2-7; TRBD1 or TRBD2 may be the D gene (5 bases each). CDR1 and CDR2 (germline): GTSNPN, SVGIG (reference sequence). The CDR3 runs 14 residues. Trimming removed 0 bases at V and 6 bases at J, with 15 bases between. The CDR3 spells CAWSVRGHSGEQYF. CDR3 nucleotides: TGTGCCTGGAGTGTGAGGGGCCACTCCGGCGAGCAGTACTTC.

The chain has TRBV9 and TRBJ2-1; D may be TRBD2 (5 bases). Trimming cost V 1 base and J 7 bases, with 15 bases left between them. This CDR3 has 15 amino acids. Germline-derived CDR1 and CDR2 are SGDLS and YYNGEE. The CDR3 reads CASSVSGSLGNEQFF. The CDR3 DNA follows: TGTGCCAGCAGCGTATCGGGGTCCCTGGGAAATGAGCAGTTCTTC. Based on the CDR3 plus reference TRBV9 and TRBJ2-1, the full variable domain is DSGVTQTPKHLITATGQRVTLRCSPRSGDLSVYWYQQSLDQGLQFLIQYYNGEERAKGNILERFSAQQFPDLHSELNLSSLELGDSALYFCASSVSGSLGNEQFFGPGTRLTVL.

The rearrangement joins TRBV5-4 to TRBJ2-1; TRBD2 agrees at 14 bases. Germline-derived CDR1 and CDR2 are SGHNT and YYREEE (reference sequence). With V trimmed by 3 bases and J by 8 bases, 4 bases remained unmatched. The CDR3 length is 15 residues. CDR3 sequence: CASSSGTSGSYEQFF. In DNA, the CDR3 is TGTGCCAGCAGCTCCGGGACTAGCGGGAGCTATGAGCAGTTCTTC. The full variable domain, in which reference TRBV5-4 and TRBJ2-1 provide the parts outside the CDR3, is ETGVTQSPTHLIKTRGQQVTLRCSSQSGHNTVSWYQQALGQGPQFIFQYYREEENGRGNFPPRFSGLQFPNYSSELNVNALELDDSALYLCASSSGTSGSYEQFFGPGTRLTVL.

This clone was seen just once. The identical CDR3 is also encoded by other nucleotide sequences in the sample. The chain uses TRBV28 and TRBJ2-2; D is unclear. Germline V gene sequence: CDR1 MDHEN, CDR2 SYDVKM. Between the trimmed V and J ends, which lost 3 bases and 9 bases, there was a span of 5 bases. This CDR3 is 11 amino acids long. CDR3 sequence (DNA): TGTGCCAGCAGTTTCCGCCGGGAGCTGTTTTTT. Encoded protein: CASSFRRELFF. The full variable domain, completed using reference TRBV28 and TRBJ2-2, is DVKVTQSSRYLVKRTGEKVFLECVQDMDHENMFWYRQDPGLGLRLIYFSYDVKMKEKGDIPEGYSVSREKKERFSLILESASTNQTSMYLCASSFRRELFFGEGSRLTVL.

The CDR3 DNA follows: TGTGCCATCAGGTTGGACAACTACGAGCAGTACTTC. Translation: CAIRLDNYEQYF. V is TRBV10-3 and J is TRBJ2-7; TRBD1 is a possible D gene (5 bases). The CDR3 totals 12 residues. Germline CDR1 ENHRY, CDR2 SYGVKD. V shed 6 bases and J shed 3 bases, with 9 bases lying between them.

The V gene is TRBV19, the J gene TRBJ1-4; no clear D. Trimming removed 6 bases from V and 8 bases from J, with 16 bases in between. CDR1 and CDR2 (germline): LNHDA, SQIVND (reference sequence). This CDR3 has 14 amino acids. CDR3 coding DNA: TGTGCCAGTAGGCAACAAGGTCTGAAAGAAAAACTGTTTTTT. This codes for CASRQQGLKEKLFF. Variable domain in full (rest from reference TRBV19 and TRBJ1-4): DGGITQSPKYLFRKEGQNVTLSCEQNLNHDAMYWYRQDPGQGLRLIYYSQIVNDFQKGDIAEGYSVSREKKESFPLTVTSAQKNPTAFYLCASRQQGLKEKLFFGSGTQLSVL.

The chain combines TRBV7-6 with TRBJ2-2; 8 nucleotides line up with TRBD2. The germline gives CDR1 SGHVS, CDR2 FNYEAQ. Trimming took 4 bases from V and 8 from J; bases not matched to a gene: 6. CDR3 length: 14 residues. The CDR3 sequence: CASSSNLAGGELFF. In DNA form, the CDR3 reads TGTGCCAGCAGCTCGAACTTAGCGGGAGGGGAGCTGTTTTTT. Drawing the rest from reference TRBV7-6 and TRBJ2-2, the complete variable domain is GAGVSQSPRYKVTKRGQDVALRCDPISGHVSLYWYRQALGQGPEFLTYFNYEAQQDKSGLPNDRFSAERPEGSISTLTIQRTEQRDSAMYRCASSSNLAGGELFFGEGSRLTVL.

The sample holds one count of this clone. The gene calls are TRBV29-1 and TRBJ2-2; no reliable D call. Trimming took off 3 bases at V and 1 base at J, with 3 bases between the two ends. The CDR3 contains 12 residues. Germline V CDR1 and CDR2: SQVTM, ANQGSEA. CDR3 DNA sequence: TGCAGCGTTGACGGGAACACCGGGGAGCTGTTTTTT. Residues: CSVDGNTGELFF.

This chain uses TRBV28 with TRBJ1-2, with a tentative D call TRBD1 (5 bases). This CDR3 has 13 amino acids. Germline CDR1 and CDR2: MDHEN and SYDVKM. V dropped 9 bases and J dropped 8 bases, with 19 bases sitting between them. CDR3 residues: CASYQGEGIGYTF. The DNA for the CDR3 is TGTGCCAGTTATCAAGGGGAGGGGATCGGCTACACCTTC.

About this clone itself: This same CDR3 is encoded by further DNA sequences in the sample. The rearrangement links TRBV7-9 to TRBJ2-7; D gene uncertain. This CDR3 region has 12 residues. The germline CDR1 and CDR2 sequences are SEHNR and FQNEAQ (reference sequence). Trimming removed 4 bases at V and 4 bases at J, with 8 bases between. This chain's CDR3 is CASSSDGYEQYF. CDR3 nucleotides: TGTGCCAGCAGCTCAGACGGGTACGAGCAGTACTTC.

This clone was seen once. The chain has TRBV6-5 and TRBJ2-3; D gene unclear. The germline gives CDR1 MNHEY, CDR2 SVGAGI. Trimming pared 4 bases from V and 9 bases from J, leaving 20 bases between. This CDR3 region has 15 residues. The CDR3: CASSSRRSRLETQYF. The CDR3, as DNA: TGTGCCAGCAGTTCTAGACGGTCTCGTTTGGAGACGCAGTATTTT.

In its sample, this clone was seen a few times. This chain uses TRBV6-5 with TRBJ1-1; D possibly corresponds to TRBD1 (5 bases). V dropped 10 bases and J dropped 1 base, with 10 bases sitting between them. Germline CDR1 is MNHEY and CDR2 is SVGAGI. This CDR3 is 12 amino acids long. CDR3 DNA sequence: TGTGCCACCAAAGACAGGAACACTGAAGCTTTCTTT. It is translated as CATKDRNTEAFF.

V is TRBV7-8 and J is TRBJ1-5; D is unresolved. Germline lookup yields CDR1 SGHVS and CDR2 FQNEAQ. This CDR3 comprises 16 residues. V lost 5 bases, J lost 1 base, and 15 bases lay in between. The CDR3 reads CASSPEGYSSNQPQHF. The CDR3 DNA sequence: TGTGCCAGCAGCCCAGAGGGCTACAGCAGCAATCAGCCCCAGCATTTT.

The chain is built from TRBV28 and TRBJ1-1; D call uncertain. CDR3 length: 17 amino acids. V was trimmed by 5 bases and J by 0 bases, leaving 19 bases between them. CDR1 and CDR2 from the germline V gene are MDHEN and SYDVKM. Written as DNA, the CDR3 is TGTGCCAGCAGTCCGCTTGGGGTTACAGCGATGAACACTGAAGCTTTCTTT. Its translation: CASSPLGVTAMNTEAFF. The full variable domain, completed using reference TRBV28 and TRBJ1-1, is DVKVTQSSRYLVKRTGEKVFLECVQDMDHENMFWYRQDPGLGLRLIYFSYDVKMKEKGDIPEGYSVSREKKERFSLILESASTNQTSMYLCASSPLGVTAMNTEAFFGQGTRLTVV.

Concerning this clone itself: This sample also contains other DNA sequences that code for the same CDR3. The chain recombines TRBV7-2 with TRBJ1-3, with D maybe TRBD1 (6 bases). The CDR3 extends over 14 amino acids. The V and J ends lost 2 bases and 1 base respectively, with 6 bases between them. CDR1 and CDR2 from the germline V gene are SGHTA and FQGNSA. CDR3 residues: CASSLTGSGNTIYF. In DNA form, the CDR3 reads TGTGCCAGCAGCTTAACAGGGTCTGGAAACACCATATATTTT.

This clone was seen a handful of times. The chain couples TRBV12-5 to TRBJ1-1; D unresolved. Germline CDR1 reads LGHNT; CDR2 reads FRNRAP. This CDR3 is 12 amino acids long. The V end lost 6 bases, the J end lost 3 bases, and 8 bases lay between the germline ends. DNA for the CDR3: TGTGCTAGTGGAGGGTCGGACACTGAAGCTTTCTTT. Amino acids: CASGGSDTEAFF.